This TCR beta chain was documented in a study of CD8+CD57+ T cells in acquired aplastic anemia. Overall study: Sorted CD4+ and CD8+ cells gave an average of about 3 ug of DNA. On average, healthy donors gave around 9.8 million reads for CD4+ cells. General study findings and limits: Overlap between patients and controls comprised about 30 CD8+ CDR3 sequences.

Both TCR beta VDJ combination and CDR3 sequence profiling were carried out. Genomic DNA was the template for this profiling. TCRdb reprocessed the reads with MiXCR, giving one entry per CDR3 protein. The sample records about 130,000 distinct CDR3 sequences, 48% being singletons. This clonotype was detected many times. Its cognate antigen is unknown. Germline values: CDR1 SGHVS, CDR2 FNYEAQ. The CDR3 runs 16 residues. Trimming pared 1 base from V and 1 base from J, leaving 12 bases between. The clonotype was recovered from a human donor in good health, serving as a control. V gene TRBV7-6 combines with J gene TRBJ2-3; the D call may be TRBD1 or TRBD2 (6 bases each). The sequencing input was sorted CD4+, CD8+, or CD8+CD57+ T cells (not recorded which) from PBMCs. The CDR3 region has the DNA TGTGCCAGCAGCTTAGGATGGGGGGCGGGCACAGATACGCAGTATTTT. Translated, it gives CASSLGWGAGTDTQYF.